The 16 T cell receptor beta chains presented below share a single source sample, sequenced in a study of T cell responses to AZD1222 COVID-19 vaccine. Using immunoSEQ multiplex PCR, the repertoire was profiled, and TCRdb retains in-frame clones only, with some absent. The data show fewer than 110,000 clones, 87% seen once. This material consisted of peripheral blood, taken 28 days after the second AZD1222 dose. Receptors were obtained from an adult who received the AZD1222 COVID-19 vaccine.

CDR3 residues: CASSPETGYHEQYF. For the CDR3, the DNA is TGTGCCAGCAGCCCAGAGACAGGGTACCACGAGCAGTACTTC. The chain has TRBV5-6 and TRBJ2-7; 7 bases line up with TRBD1. Germline V gives CDR1 SGHDT, CDR2 YYEEEE. The length of the CDR3 is 14 residues. V lost 4 bases to trimming and J lost 5 bases; unmatched junction nucleotides: 9.

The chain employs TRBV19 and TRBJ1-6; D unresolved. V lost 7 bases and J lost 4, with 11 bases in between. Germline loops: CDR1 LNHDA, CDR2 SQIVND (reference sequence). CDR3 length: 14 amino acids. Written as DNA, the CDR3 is TGTGCCAGTAATGACAAGTATTATAATTCACCCCTCCACTTT. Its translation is CASNDKYYNSPLHF.

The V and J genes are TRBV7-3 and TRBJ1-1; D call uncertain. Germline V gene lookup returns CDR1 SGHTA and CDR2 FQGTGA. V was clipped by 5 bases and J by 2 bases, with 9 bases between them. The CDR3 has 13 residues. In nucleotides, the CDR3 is TGTGCCAGCAGCCAACATTTTAACACTGAAGCTTTCTTT. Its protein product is CASSQHFNTEAFF.

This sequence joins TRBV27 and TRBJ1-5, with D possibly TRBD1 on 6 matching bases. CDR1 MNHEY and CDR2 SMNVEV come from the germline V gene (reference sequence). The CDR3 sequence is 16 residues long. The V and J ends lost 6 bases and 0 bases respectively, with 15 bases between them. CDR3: CASSPWGGISNQPQHF. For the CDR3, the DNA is TGTGCCAGCAGCCCCTGGGGGGGCATTAGCAATCAGCCCCAGCATTTT.

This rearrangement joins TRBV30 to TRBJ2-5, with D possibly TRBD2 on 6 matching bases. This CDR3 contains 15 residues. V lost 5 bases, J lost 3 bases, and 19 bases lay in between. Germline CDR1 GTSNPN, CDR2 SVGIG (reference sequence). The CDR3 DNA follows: TGTGCCTGGGGAGGTGGCAGGGAGGTGGAAGAGACCCAGTACTTC. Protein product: CAWGGGREVEETQYF.

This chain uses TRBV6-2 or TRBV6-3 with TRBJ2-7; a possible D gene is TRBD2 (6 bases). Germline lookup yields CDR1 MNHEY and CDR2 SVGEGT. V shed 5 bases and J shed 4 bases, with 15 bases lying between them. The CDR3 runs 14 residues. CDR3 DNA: TGTGCCAGCAGTAACCGGGGGAAACGGTACGAGCAGTACTTC. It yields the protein CASSNRGKRYEQYF.

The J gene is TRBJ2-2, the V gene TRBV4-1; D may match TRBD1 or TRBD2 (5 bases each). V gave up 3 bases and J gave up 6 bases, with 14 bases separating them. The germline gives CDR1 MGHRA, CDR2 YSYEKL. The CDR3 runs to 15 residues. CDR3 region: CASSHAKGPPGELFF. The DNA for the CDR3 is TGCGCCAGCAGCCACGCAAAGGGACCCCCCGGGGAGCTGTTTTTT.

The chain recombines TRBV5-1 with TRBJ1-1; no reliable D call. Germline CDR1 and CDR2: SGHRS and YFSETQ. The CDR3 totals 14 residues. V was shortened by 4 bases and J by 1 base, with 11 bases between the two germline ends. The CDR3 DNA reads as TGCGCCAGCAGCACAAAGACGGGGAACACTGAAGCTTTCTTT. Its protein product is CASSTKTGNTEAFF.

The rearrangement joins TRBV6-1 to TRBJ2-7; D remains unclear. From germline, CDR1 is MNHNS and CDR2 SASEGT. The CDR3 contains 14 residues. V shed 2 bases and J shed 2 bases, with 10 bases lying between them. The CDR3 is CASSERASTYEQYF. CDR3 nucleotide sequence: TGTGCCAGCAGTGAACGGGCCAGTACCTACGAGCAGTACTTC.

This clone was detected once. Written as DNA, the CDR3 is TGTGCCAGCAGACCTAGGACAGGGGGCACTGAAGCTTTCTTT. It yields the protein CASRPRTGGTEAFF. The chain couples TRBV6-2 or TRBV6-3 to TRBJ1-1; 10 nucleotides line up with TRBD1. Germline V gives CDR1 MNHEY, CDR2 SVGEGT. With 6 bases clipped from V and 4 bases from J, the junction kept 5 bases outside the gene matches. The length of the CDR3 is 14 residues.

The CDR3 coding sequence is TGTGCCACCAGTGGCCCACAGGGAGGTACTGGGGCCAACGTCCTGACTTTC. Encoded protein: CATSGPQGGTGANVLTF. The chain joins TRBV24-1 to TRBJ2-6; D may be TRBD1 or TRBD2 (6 bases each). This CDR3 has 17 residues. CDR1 and CDR2 (germline): KGHDR, SFDVKD. The germline V and J ends were trimmed by 5 bases and 2 bases, with 15 bases remaining between them.

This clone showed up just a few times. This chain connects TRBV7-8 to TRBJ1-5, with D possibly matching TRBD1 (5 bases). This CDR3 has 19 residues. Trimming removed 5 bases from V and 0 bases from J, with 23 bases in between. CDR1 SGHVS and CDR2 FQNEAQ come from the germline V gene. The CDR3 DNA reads TGTGCCAGCAGCGAGCGACCTTTGCGACAGAGTATTAGCAATCAGCCCCAGCATTTT. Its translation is CASSERPLRQSISNQPQHF.

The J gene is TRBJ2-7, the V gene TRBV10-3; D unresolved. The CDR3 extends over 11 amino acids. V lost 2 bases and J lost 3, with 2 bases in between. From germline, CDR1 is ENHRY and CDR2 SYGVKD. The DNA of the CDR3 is TGTGCCATCAGTGAGCTCTACGAGCAGTACTTC. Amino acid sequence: CAISELYEQYF.

CDR3 protein: CASSPGQLGNYGYTF. CDR3 bases: TGTGCCAGCAGTCCAGGACAGTTAGGGAACTATGGCTACACCTTC. The V and J genes are TRBV7-2 and TRBJ1-2; D may be TRBD1 (6 bases). V lost 6 bases and J lost 2, with 16 bases in between. The CDR3 loop spans 15 amino acids. The germline V gene has CDR1 SGHTA and CDR2 FQGNSA. Using reference TRBV7-2 and TRBJ1-2 for the parts outside the CDR3, the full variable domain is GAGVSQSPSNKVTEKGKDVELRCDPISGHTALYWYRQSLGQGLEFLIYFQGNSAPDKSGLPSDRFSAERTGGSVSTLTIQRTQQEDSAVYLCASSPGQLGNYGYTFGSGTRLTVV.

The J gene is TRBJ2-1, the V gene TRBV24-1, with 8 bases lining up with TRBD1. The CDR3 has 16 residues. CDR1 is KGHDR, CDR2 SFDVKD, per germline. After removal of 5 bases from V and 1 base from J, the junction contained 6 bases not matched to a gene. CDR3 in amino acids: CATSGPQGASYNEQFF. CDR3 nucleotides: TGTGCCACCAGTGGTCCTCAGGGGGCTTCCTACAATGAGCAGTTCTTC.

The CDR3 here is CASSIGTGRHGGTDTQYF. The CDR3 coding sequence is TGTGCCAGTAGTATCGGGACAGGGAGGCACGGGGGGACAGATACGCAGTATTTT. The chain carries TRBV19 and TRBJ2-3, with 9 bases fitting TRBD1. The CDR3 extends over 18 amino acids. Trimming removed 3 bases from V and 3 bases from J; junction bases left unmatched: 13. CDR1 is LNHDA, CDR2 SQIVND, per germline (reference sequence).